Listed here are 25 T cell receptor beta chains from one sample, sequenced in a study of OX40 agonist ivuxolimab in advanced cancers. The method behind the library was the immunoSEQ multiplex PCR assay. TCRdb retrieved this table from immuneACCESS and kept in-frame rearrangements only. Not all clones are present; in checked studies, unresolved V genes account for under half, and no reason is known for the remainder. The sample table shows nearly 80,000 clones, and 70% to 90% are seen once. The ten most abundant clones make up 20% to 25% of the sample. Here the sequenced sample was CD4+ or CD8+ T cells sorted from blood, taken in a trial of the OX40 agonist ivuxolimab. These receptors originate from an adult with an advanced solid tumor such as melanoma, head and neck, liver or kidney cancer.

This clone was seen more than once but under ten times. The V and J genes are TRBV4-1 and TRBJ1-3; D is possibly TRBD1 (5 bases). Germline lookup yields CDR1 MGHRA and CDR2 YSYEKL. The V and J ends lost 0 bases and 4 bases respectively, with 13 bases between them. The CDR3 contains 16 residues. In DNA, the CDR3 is TGCGCCAGCAGCCAAGAGGAGGGGACTGACGGAAACACCATATATTTT. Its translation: CASSQEEGTDGNTIYF.

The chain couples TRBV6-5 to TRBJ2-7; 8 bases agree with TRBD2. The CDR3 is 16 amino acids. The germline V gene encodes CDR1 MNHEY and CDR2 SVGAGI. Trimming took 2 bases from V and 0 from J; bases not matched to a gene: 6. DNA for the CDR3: TGTGCCAGCAGTTACCGGACGGGGACTAGCTCCTACGAGCAGTACTTC. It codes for CASSYRTGTSSYEQYF.

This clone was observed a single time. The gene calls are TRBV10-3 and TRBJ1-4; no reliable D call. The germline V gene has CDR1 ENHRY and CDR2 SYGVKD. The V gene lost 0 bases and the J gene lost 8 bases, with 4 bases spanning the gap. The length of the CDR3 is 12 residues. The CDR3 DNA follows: TGTGCCATCAGTGAGTCGGTAGAAAAACTGTTTTTT. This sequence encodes CAISESVEKLFF.

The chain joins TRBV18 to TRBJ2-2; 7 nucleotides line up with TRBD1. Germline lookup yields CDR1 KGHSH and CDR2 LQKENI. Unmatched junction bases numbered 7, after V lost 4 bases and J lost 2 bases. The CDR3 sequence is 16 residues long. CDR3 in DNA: TGTGCCAGCTCACTGGGACAGCAAAAAAACACCGGGGAGCTGTTTTTT. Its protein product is CASSLGQQKNTGELFF.

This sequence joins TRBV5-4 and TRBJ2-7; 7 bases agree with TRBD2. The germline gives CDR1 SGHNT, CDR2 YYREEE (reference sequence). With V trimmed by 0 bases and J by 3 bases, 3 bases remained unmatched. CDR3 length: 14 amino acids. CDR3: CASSLGGGLYEQYF. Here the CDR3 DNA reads TGTGCCAGCAGCTTGGGCGGGGGTCTCTACGAGCAGTACTTC.

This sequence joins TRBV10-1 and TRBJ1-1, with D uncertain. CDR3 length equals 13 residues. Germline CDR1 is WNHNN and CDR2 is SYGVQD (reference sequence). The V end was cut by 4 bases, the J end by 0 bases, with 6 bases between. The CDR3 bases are TGCGCCAGCAGTGGGCAGATGAACACTGAAGCTTTCTTT. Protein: CASSGQMNTEAFF.

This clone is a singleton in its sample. The CDR3 loop reads CASSPLTGNTGELFF. DNA of the CDR3: TGTGCCAGCAGCCCACTAACAGGGAACACCGGGGAGCTGTTTTTT. This rearrangement joins TRBV11-2 to TRBJ2-2; D may be TRBD1 (5 bases). Germline CDR1 reads SGHAT; CDR2 reads FQNNGV. V lost 5 bases, J lost 1 base, and 11 bases lay in between. CDR3 length equals 15 residues. Full variable domain (missing parts from reference TRBV11-2 and TRBJ2-2): EAGVAQSPRYKIIEKRQSVAFWCNPISGHATLYWYQQILGQGPKLLIQFQNNGVVDDSQLPKDRFSAERLKGVDSTLKIQPAKLEDSAVYLCASSPLTGNTGELFFGEGSRLTVL.

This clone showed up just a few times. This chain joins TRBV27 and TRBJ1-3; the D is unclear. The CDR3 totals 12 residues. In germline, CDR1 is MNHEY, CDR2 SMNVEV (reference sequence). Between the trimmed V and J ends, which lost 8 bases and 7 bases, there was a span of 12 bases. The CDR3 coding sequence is TGTGCCAGCGGCCCTAATCTTAACACCATATATTTT. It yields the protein CASGPNLNTIYF.

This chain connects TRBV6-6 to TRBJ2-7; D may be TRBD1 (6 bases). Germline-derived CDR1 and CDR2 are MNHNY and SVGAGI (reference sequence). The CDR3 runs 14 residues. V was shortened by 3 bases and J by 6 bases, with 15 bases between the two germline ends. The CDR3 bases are TGTGCCAGCAGTTATGGCCAGGGGCTTGGCGAGCAGTACTTC. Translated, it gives CASSYGQGLGEQYF.

The CDR3 here is CASRGGITEAFF. CDR3 DNA sequence: TGTGCCAGCCGAGGAGGTATCACTGAAGCTTTCTTT. The chain employs TRBV19 and TRBJ1-1; the D is unclear. The V gene lost 9 bases and the J gene lost 4 bases, with 12 bases spanning the gap. CDR3 length: 12 residues. The germline gives CDR1 LNHDA, CDR2 SQIVND (reference sequence).

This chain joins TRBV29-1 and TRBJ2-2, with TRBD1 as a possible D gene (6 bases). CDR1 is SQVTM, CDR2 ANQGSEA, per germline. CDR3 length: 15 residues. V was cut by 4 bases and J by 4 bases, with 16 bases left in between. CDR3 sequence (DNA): TGCAGCGTTGGTTGGAACAGGGCGGGCACCGGGGAGCTGTTTTTT. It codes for CSVGWNRAGTGELFF.

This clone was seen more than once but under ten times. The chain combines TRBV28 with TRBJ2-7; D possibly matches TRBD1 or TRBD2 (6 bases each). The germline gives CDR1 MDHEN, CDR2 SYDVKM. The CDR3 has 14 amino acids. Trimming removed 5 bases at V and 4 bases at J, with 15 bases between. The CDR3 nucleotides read TGTGCCAGCAGTGGGGGGCTAATGTGGTACGAGCAGTACTTC. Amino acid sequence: CASSGGLMWYEQYF.

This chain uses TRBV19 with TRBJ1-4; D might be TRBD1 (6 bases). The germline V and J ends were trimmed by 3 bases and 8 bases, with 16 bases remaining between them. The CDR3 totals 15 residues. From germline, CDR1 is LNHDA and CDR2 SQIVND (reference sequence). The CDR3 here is CASSMTGALGEKLFF. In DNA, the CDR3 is TGTGCCAGTAGTATGACAGGAGCTCTGGGGGAAAAACTGTTTTTT.

The CDR3 DNA reads TGTGCCAGCAGTGTTGGGGGGCAGGGTCAGCCCCAGCATTTT. Translated: CASSVGGQGQPQHF. V and J are TRBV2 and TRBJ1-5; D may be TRBD1 (6 bases). V was shortened by 4 bases and J by 6 bases, with 13 bases between the two germline ends. The germline CDR1 and CDR2 sequences are SNHLY and FYNNEI. The CDR3 has 14 amino acids.

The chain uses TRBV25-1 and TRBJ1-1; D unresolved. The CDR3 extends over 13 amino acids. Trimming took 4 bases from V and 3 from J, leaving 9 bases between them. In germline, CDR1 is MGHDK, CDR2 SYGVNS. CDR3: CASSGWEDTEAFF. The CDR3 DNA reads TGTGCCAGCAGTGGATGGGAGGACACTGAAGCTTTCTTT.

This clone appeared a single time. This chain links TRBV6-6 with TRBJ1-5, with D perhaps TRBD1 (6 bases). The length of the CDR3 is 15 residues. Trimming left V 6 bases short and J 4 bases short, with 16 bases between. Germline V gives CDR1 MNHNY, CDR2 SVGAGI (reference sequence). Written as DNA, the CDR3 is TGTGCCAGCAGACCCTCTAGACAGGCAAATCAGCCCCAGCATTTT. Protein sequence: CASRPSRQANQPQHF.

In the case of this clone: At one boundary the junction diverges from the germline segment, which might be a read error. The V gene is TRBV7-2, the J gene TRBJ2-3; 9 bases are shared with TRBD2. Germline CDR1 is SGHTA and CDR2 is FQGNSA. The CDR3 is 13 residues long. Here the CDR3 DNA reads TGTGCCAGCAGCCTAGCGGGGTCAGATACGCAGTATTTT. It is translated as CASSLAGSDTQYF.

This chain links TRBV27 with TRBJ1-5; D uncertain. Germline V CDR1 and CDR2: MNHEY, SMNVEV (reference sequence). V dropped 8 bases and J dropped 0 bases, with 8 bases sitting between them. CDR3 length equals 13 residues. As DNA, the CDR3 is TGTGCCAGCGCGGCTTATAGCAATCAGCCCCAGCATTTT. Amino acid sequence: CASAAYSNQPQHF.

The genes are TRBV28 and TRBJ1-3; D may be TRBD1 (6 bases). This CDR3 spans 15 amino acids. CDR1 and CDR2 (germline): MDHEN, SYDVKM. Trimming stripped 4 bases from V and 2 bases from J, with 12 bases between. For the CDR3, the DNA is TGTGCCAGCAGTTCCCGGGACAAAGCTGGAAACACCATATATTTT. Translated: CASSSRDKAGNTIYF.

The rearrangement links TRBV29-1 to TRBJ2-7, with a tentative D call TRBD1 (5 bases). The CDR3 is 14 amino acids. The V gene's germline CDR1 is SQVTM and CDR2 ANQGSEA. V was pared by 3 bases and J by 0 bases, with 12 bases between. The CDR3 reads CSVDDSSGSYEQYF. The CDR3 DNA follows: TGCAGCGTTGATGACAGTTCTGGCTCCTACGAGCAGTACTTC.

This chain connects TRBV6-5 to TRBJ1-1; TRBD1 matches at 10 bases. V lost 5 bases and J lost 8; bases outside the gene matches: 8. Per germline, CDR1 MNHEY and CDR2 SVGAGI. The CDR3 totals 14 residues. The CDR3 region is CASSHRTGGLEAFF. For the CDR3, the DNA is TGTGCCAGCAGTCACCGGACAGGGGGGTTAGAAGCTTTCTTT.

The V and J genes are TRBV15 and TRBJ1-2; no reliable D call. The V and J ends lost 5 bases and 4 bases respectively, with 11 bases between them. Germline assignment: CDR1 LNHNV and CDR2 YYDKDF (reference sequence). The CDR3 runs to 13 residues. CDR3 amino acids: CATSREGSYGYTF. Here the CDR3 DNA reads TGTGCCACCAGCCGGGAAGGGTCCTATGGCTACACCTTC.

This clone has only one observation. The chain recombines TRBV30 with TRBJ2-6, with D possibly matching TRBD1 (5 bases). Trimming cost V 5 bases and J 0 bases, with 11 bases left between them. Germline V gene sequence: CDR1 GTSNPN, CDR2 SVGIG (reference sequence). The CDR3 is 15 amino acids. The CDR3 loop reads CAWGKGDSGANVLTF. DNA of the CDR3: TGTGCCTGGGGAAAAGGGGACTCTGGGGCCAACGTCCTGACTTTC.

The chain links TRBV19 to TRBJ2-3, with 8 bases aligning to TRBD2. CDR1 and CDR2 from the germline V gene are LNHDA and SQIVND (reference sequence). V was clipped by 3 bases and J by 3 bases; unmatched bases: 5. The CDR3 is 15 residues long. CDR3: CASSIGGGGTDTQYF. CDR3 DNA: TGTGCCAGTAGTATCGGGGGGGGCGGAACAGATACGCAGTATTTT. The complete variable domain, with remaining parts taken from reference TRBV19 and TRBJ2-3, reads DGGITQSPKYLFRKEGQNVTLSCEQNLNHDAMYWYRQDPGQGLRLIYYSQIVNDFQKGDIAEGYSVSREKKESFPLTVTSAQKNPTAFYLCASSIGGGGTDTQYFGPGTRLTVL.

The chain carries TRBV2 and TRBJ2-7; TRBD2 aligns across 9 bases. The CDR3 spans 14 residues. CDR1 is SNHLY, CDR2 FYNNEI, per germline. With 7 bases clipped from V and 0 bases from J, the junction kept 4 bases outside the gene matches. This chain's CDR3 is CASNLAGSSYEQYF. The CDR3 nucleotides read TGTGCCAGCAACCTAGCGGGGTCCTCCTACGAGCAGTACTTC.